These 6 T cell receptor beta chains came from one sample sequenced in a study of blood T cell repertoires in COVID-19. Clones were read by immunoSEQ multiplex PCR, and TCRdb kept only the in-frame ones, dropping some. The top ten hold approximately 6.6% of the sample, which has about 220,000 clones, around three quarters seen once. The sample comprised peripheral blood. These receptor sequences come from a woman in her seventies with acute or convalescent COVID-19.

The chain is built from TRBV3-1 (or the pseudogene TRBV3-2) and TRBJ2-5, with D perhaps TRBD2 (5 bases). With 7 bases removed from V and 3 bases from J, the gap between germline ends came to 9 bases. The CDR3 contains 12 residues. Germline values: CDR1 LGHDT, CDR2 YNNKEL (reference sequence). CDR3 region: CASTQREETQYF. The CDR3 DNA is TGTGCCAGCACCCAGAGGGAAGAGACCCAGTACTTC.

The count of this clone is one. V is TRBV1 and J is TRBJ1-1; TRBD1, the table's D call, lacks a check against the DNA. TRBV1 is marked as a pseudogene. The CDR3 runs to 17 residues. The CDR3 nucleotides are TGCACCAGCAGCCAAGATGGGTGGTGGGCAGGGAACACTGAAGCTTTCTTT. It specifies CTSSQDGWWAGNTEAFF.

V and J are TRBV18 and TRBJ1-5; D possibly corresponds to TRBD1 (5 bases). Between the trimmed V and J ends, which lost 3 bases and 7 bases, there was a span of 13 bases. This CDR3 spans 14 amino acids. From germline, CDR1 is KGHSH and CDR2 LQKENI. CDR3 in amino acids: CASSPEGRGQPQHF. Written as DNA, the CDR3 is TGTGCCAGCTCACCGGAGGGTAGGGGCCAGCCCCAGCATTTT.

The genes are TRBV5-1 and TRBJ2-5; TRBD2 might be the D (6 bases). This CDR3 spans 14 amino acids. The germline CDR1 and CDR2 sequences are SGHRS and YFSETQ. V lost 5 bases to trimming and J lost 2 bases, with 13 bases between them. DNA for the CDR3: TGCGCCAGCAGATCCGGGACTTCTCAAGAGACCCAGTACTTC. Translating gives CASRSGTSQETQYF.

The gene calls are TRBV11-2 and TRBJ1-2; maybe TRBD1 (5 bases). V was pared by 1 base and J by 9 bases, with 12 bases between. Germline V gives CDR1 SGHAT, CDR2 FQNNGV. CDR3 size: 13 residues. The CDR3 sequence is CASSLVSQGSYTF. CDR3 nucleotides: TGTGCCAGCAGCTTAGTCTCCCAGGGTAGCTACACCTTC.

The chain uses TRBV24-1 and TRBJ1-2, with 7 positions matching TRBD1. There are 15 residues in the CDR3. J gave up 8 bases and V 3 bases, and 11 bases lay outside the gene matches. Per the germline V gene, CDR1 is KGHDR and CDR2 is SFDVKD. The CDR3 coding sequence is TGTGCCACCAGTGATCCCCAGGGGGACACCTCAGGCTACACCTTC. The encoded protein is CATSDPQGDTSGYTF.